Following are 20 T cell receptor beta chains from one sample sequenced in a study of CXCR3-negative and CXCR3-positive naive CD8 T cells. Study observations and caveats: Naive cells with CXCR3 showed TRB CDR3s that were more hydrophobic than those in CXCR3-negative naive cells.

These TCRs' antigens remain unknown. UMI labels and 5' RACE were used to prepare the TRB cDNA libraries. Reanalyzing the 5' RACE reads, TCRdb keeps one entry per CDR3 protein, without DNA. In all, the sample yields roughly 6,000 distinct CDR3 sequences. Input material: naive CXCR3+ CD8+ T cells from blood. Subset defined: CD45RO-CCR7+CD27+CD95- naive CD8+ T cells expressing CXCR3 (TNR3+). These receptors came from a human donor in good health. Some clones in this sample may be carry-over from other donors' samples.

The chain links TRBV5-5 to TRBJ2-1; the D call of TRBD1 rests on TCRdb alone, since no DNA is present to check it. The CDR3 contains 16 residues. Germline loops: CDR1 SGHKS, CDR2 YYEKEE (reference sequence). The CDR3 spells CASSLGRLRAYNEQFF.

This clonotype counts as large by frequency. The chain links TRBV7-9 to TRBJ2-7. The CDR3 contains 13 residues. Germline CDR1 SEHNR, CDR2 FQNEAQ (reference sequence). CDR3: CASSLASRWEQYF.

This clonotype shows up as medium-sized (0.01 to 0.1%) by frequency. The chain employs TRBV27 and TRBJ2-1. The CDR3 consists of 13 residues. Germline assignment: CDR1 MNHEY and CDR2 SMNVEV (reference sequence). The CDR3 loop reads CASSLSVVYEQFF.

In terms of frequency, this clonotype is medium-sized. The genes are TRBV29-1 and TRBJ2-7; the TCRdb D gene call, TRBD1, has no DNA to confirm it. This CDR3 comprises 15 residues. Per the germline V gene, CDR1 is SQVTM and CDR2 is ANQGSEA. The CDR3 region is CSVITDLSPDYEQYF.

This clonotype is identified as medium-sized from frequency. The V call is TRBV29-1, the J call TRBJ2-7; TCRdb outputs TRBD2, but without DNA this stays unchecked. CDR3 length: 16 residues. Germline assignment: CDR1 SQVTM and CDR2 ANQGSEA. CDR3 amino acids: CSALGTSQKTTYEQYF.

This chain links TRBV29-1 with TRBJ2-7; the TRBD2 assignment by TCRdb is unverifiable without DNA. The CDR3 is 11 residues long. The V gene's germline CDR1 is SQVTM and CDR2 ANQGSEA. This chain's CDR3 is CSGLGLRTQYF.

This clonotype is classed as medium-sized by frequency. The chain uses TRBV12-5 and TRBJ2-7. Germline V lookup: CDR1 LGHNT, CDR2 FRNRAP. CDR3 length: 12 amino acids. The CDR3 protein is CASGLSHYEQYF. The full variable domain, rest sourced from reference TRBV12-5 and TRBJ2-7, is DARVTQTPRHKVTEMGQEVTMRCQPILGHNTVFWYRQTMMQGLELLAYFRNRAPLDDSGMPKDRFSAEMPDATLATLKIQPSEPRDSAVYFCASGLSHYEQYFGPGTRLTVT.

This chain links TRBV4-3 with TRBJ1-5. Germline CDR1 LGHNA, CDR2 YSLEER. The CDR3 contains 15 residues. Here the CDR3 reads CASSQEAASNQPQHF.

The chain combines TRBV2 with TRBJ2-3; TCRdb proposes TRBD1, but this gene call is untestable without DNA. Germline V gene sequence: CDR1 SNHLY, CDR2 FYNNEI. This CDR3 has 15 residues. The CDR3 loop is CASKEGADGTDTQYF.

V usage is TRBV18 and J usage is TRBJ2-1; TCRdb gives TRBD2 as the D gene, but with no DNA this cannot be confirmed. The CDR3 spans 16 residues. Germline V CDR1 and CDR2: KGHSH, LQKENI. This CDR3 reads CASSPRDAGVYNEQFF.

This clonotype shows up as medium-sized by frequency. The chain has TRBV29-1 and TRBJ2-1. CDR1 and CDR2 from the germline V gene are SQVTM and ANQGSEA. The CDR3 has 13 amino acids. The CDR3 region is CSVEGSSYNEQFF.

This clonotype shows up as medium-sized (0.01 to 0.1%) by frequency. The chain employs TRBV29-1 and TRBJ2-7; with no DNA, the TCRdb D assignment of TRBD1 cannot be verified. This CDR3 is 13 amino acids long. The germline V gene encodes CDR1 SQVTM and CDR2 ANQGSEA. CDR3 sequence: CSVAYRGTYEQYF.

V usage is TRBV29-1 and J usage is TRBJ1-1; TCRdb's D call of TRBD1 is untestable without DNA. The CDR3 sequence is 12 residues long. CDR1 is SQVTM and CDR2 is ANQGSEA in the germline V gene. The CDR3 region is CSVGRERAGAFF.

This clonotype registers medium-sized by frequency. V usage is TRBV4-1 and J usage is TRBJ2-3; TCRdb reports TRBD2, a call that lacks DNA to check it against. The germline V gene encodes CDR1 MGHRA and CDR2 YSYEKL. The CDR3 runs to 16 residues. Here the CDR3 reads CASSQDPERSTDTQYF.

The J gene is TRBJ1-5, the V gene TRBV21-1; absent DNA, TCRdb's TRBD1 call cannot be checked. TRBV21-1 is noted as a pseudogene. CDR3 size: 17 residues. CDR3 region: CASSIWGAGTGNQPQHF.

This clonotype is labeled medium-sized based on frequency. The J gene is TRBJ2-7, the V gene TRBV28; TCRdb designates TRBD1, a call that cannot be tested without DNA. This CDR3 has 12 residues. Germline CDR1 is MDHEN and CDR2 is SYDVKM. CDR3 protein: CASSPPSYEQYF.

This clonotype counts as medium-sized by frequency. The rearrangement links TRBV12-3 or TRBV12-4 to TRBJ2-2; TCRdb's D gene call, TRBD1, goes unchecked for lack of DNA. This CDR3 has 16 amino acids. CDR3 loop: CASSADRTTNTGELFF.

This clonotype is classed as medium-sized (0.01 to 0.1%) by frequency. The CDR3 loop is CSVGLAGYNEQFF. V usage is TRBV29-1 and J usage is TRBJ2-1; the TCRdb call, TRBD2, lacks DNA for checking. The germline V gene has CDR1 SQVTM and CDR2 ANQGSEA. CDR3 length: 13 amino acids.

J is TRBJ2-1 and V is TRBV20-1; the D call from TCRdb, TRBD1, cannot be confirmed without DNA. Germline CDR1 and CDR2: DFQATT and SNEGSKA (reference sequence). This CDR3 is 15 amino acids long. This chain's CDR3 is CSARARDGPYNEQFF.

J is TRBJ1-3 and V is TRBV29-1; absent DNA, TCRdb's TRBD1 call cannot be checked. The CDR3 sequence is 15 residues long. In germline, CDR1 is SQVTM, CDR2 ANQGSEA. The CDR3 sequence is CSVESLAGTGNTIYF. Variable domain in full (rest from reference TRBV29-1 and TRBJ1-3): SAVISQKPSRDICQRGTSLTIQCQVDSQVTMMFWYRQQPGQSLTLIATANQGSEATYESGFVIDKFPISRPNLTFSTLTVSNMSPEDSSIYLCSVESLAGTGNTIYFGEGSWLTVV.